The clone carrying this TCR beta chain has a handful of counts. Antigen specificity is unknown. This sample is drawn from a study of post-analysis software for immune sequencing data. Overall study: The patients showed relapsing-remitting, secondary progressive and progressive-relapsing multiple sclerosis courses. Whole-study findings and limits: Comparison of patients with controls showed a handful of TRBV segments more frequent in patients, TRBV5-6, TRBV5-1 and TRBV20-1 among them. Under the F measure, samples that were prepared in one batch clustered strongly together. Significantly lower normalized Chao1 diversity was seen in multiple sclerosis patients than in controls.

CDR1 and CDR2 (germline): KGHDR, SFDVKD. This CDR3 contains 16 residues. With 2 bases clipped from V and 5 bases from J, the junction kept 8 bases outside the gene matches. TCR beta cDNA libraries included unique molecular identifiers. T cells numbering roughly 1 to 10 million yielded approximately 500,000 cDNA molecules. TCRdb redid the calling of the PCR reads with MiXCR, one entry per CDR3 protein. This table has a few hundred thousand distinct CDR3 sequences, around 40% appearing once. The chain couples TRBV24-1 to TRBJ2-3, with 8 bases aligning to TRBD2. Source material: blood. The TCR originated in a girl between 10 and 17 years old with multiple sclerosis. The CDR3 region has the DNA TGTGCCACCAGTGATTCTAGCGGGCCCAAGGGAGATACGCAGTATTTT. It codes for CATSDSSGPKGDTQYF.